This is a list of T cell receptor beta chains from one sample in a study of graft-versus-host responses after intestinal transplantation. Measured with immunoSEQ multiplex PCR; TCRdb has only the in-frame clones, and not every one. The top ten clones hold approximately 19% of a sample with 25,000 to 35,000 clones, around 85% of them seen once. No antigen has been identified for these receptors. The sequencing here drew on unstimulated CD8+ T cells sorted from spleen or lymph node cells, taken before intestinal transplant. Receptors originate from a human donor who received an intestinal transplant. The conserved cysteine and the conserved F or W are not part of the CDR3 here. Size is omitted from some rows. Given values are once, few, many or a class for expanded clones.

12 . TRBV9 ASSVGPRDSPLH
15 . TRBV30 AWSVRMRGGFYNEQF
12 . TRBV27 ASSTLAGNYEQY
13 . TRBV7-9 ASSFELAVQETQY
11 . TRBV27 ASSAARGYGYT
13 . TRBV6-5 ASSYSTEDGNTIY
10 . TRBV2 ASSEWRNEQF
17 few TRBV7-9 ASSLVYSLQGRGDTEAF
14 once TRBV9 ASSSGLATFTDTQY
12 . TRBV27 ASKRDRDTGELF
12 . TRBV5-4 ASSAWTGNTEAF
13 . TRBV15 ATSRTGQGFNEQF
13 . TRBV5-1 ASSSREAGNYEQY
13 . TRBV2 ASSDGISSADTQY